The next 16 T cell receptor beta chains were all read from a single sample in a study of cytomegalovirus exposure and HLA in healthy donors (dated by TCRdb to about 2017). Libraries were constructed by the immunoSEQ multiplex PCR assay. A mixture of 60 forward primers for TCR Vbeta segments and 13 reverse primers for TCR Jbeta segments was used in the multiplex PCR. The clones in this table, taken by TCRdb from immuneACCESS, are in-frame only. Not every clone is retained; where verified, under half of the shortfall comes from an unresolved V gene, and the cause of the rest is unknown. The sample profile shows about 140,000 clones; roughly 75% of them were found once. Jointly, the top ten make up approximately 7% of the sample. The sample comprised PBMCs. The receptor source for this set is a man in his forties in good health and CMV-seropositive.

The chain carries TRBV27 and TRBJ1-5; 9 nucleotides agree with TRBD1. Losses at the gene ends were 6 bases for V and 2 bases for J; bases not matched to a gene: 8. The V gene's germline CDR1 is MNHEY and CDR2 SMNVEV (reference sequence). The CDR3 covers 16 residues. The CDR3 coding sequence is TGTGCCAGCAGACCCGGGACAGGGCTTCGCAATCAGCCCCAGCATTTT. It is translated as CASRPGTGLRNQPQHF.

The J gene is TRBJ2-3, the V gene TRBV10-1; 7 bases are a match to TRBD2. The V segment lost 1 base and the J segment 0 bases; nucleotides outside the gene matches: 4. Germline CDR1 and CDR2: WNHNN and SYGVQD (reference sequence). The CDR3 extends over 16 amino acids. The CDR3 DNA is TGCGCCAGCAGTGAGTGGGGGGGAGAAAGCACAGATACGCAGTATTTT. Translating gives CASSEWGGESTDTQYF.

CDR3 coding DNA: TGTGCCAGCAGCTTAGGGACAGGGAACAACAATGAGCAGTTCTTC. Its translation: CASSLGTGNNNEQFF. This chain connects TRBV11-3 to TRBJ2-1; 8 nucleotides agree with TRBD1. The CDR3 runs 15 residues. After removal of 1 base from V and 5 bases from J, the junction contained 4 bases not matched to a gene. Germline CDR1 reads SGHNT; CDR2 reads YENEEA.

This rearrangement joins TRBV6-5 to TRBJ2-1; a possible D gene is TRBD1 (5 bases). The CDR3 is made up of 14 amino acids. From germline, CDR1 is MNHEY and CDR2 SVGAGI. The germline V and J ends were trimmed by 4 bases and 5 bases, with 12 bases remaining between them. The CDR3 bases are TGTGCCAGCAGTTGGATGGGGCCCCACAATGAGCAGTTCTTC. Residues: CASSWMGPHNEQFF.

The V call is TRBV6-5, the J call TRBJ2-7; 7 bases fit TRBD1. The CDR3 spans 15 residues. After removal of 0 bases from V and 0 bases from J, the junction contained 2 bases not matched to a gene. Germline lookup yields CDR1 MNHEY and CDR2 SVGAGI. Here the CDR3 reads CASSYSGTASYEQYF. The CDR3 region has the DNA TGTGCCAGCAGTTACTCGGGGACAGCCTCCTACGAGCAGTACTTC.

Details on this clone: Other DNA sequences from this sample encode an identical CDR3 as well. This chain uses TRBV15 with TRBJ1-4, with 7 bases aligning to TRBD1. In germline, CDR1 is LNHNV, CDR2 YYDKDF (reference sequence). Trimming at V came to 1 base and at J to 5 bases, leaving 1 base not matched to a gene. The CDR3 is 14 amino acids. CDR3 DNA: TGTGCCACCAGCAGAGGCAGGGGGAATGAAAAACTGTTTTTT. Translating gives CATSRGRGNEKLFF.

This rearrangement joins TRBV28 to TRBJ1-1; unclear D gene. The CDR3 consists of 14 residues. Trimming took off 3 bases at V and 1 base at J, with 9 bases between the two ends. CDR1 is MDHEN and CDR2 is SYDVKM in the germline V gene. CDR3 coding DNA: TGTGCCAGCAGTTTGGGCAGCTGGAACACTGAAGCTTTCTTT. Translated: CASSLGSWNTEAFF. Full variable domain (rest looked up from reference TRBV28 and TRBJ1-1): DVKVTQSSRYLVKRTGEKVFLECVQDMDHENMFWYRQDPGLGLRLIYFSYDVKMKEKGDIPEGYSVSREKKERFSLILESASTNQTSMYLCASSLGSWNTEAFFGQGTRLTVV.

This sequence joins TRBV28 and TRBJ2-7; 11 positions agree with TRBD2. The germline V gene has CDR1 MDHEN and CDR2 SYDVKM. The V gene end was trimmed by 5 bases and the J gene end by 4 bases; junction bases not matched to a gene: 13. The CDR3 is 17 residues long. CDR3 sequence (DNA): TGTGCCAGCAGTCATCACGGGACTAGCGGCTGGGAGTACGAGCAGTACTTC. Translation gives CASSHHGTSGWEYEQYF.

The chain joins TRBV7-2 to TRBJ1-3, with D perhaps TRBD1 (5 bases). Germline values: CDR1 SGHTA, CDR2 FQGNSA. The CDR3 length is 16 residues. V was cut by 5 bases and J by 4 bases, with 18 bases left in between. In DNA form, the CDR3 reads TGTGCCAGCAGCACCCAGACAGCTCGTGAAGGAAACACCATATATTTT. The encoded protein is CASSTQTAREGNTIYF.

CDR3 in DNA: TGTGCCAGCAGTTCAGGGACACACGATAGCAATCAGCCCCAGCATTTT. This codes for CASSSGTHDSNQPQHF. The V and J genes are TRBV6-5 and TRBJ1-5; TRBD1 might be the D (6 bases). The CDR3 extends over 16 amino acids. Germline CDR1 and CDR2: MNHEY and SVGAGI. The V and J ends lost 4 bases and 0 bases respectively, with 13 bases between them.

V usage is TRBV29-1 and J usage is TRBJ2-3, with a tentative D call TRBD2 (6 bases). Germline V CDR1 and CDR2: SQVTM, ANQGSEA. V was cut by 6 bases and J by 1 base, with 23 bases left in between. The length of the CDR3 is 17 residues. In DNA, the CDR3 is TGCAGCGTGGGGTCCCGAGAGGAGGGACCTGGCACAGATACGCAGTATTTT. This encodes CSVGSREEGPGTDTQYF.

The chain couples TRBV7-2 to TRBJ1-1; no firm D call. Trimming pared 5 bases from V and 5 bases from J, leaving 12 bases between. The CDR3 is made up of 13 amino acids. Germline V gives CDR1 SGHTA, CDR2 FQGNSA. The CDR3 nucleotides are TGTGCCAGCAGCCACGATCTGACAACTGAAGCTTTCTTT. It encodes CASSHDLTTEAFF.

The chain carries TRBV5-5 and TRBJ2-1; D is possibly TRBD2 (6 bases). Germline CDR1 reads SGHKS; CDR2 reads YYEKEE (reference sequence). This CDR3 is built from 19 residues. V was cut by 1 base and J by 1 base, with 21 bases left in between. The CDR3 sequence is CASSLRGDLGFESYNEQFF. In DNA form, the CDR3 reads TGTGCCAGCAGCTTGCGCGGGGATCTAGGGTTCGAATCCTACAATGAGCAGTTCTTC.

This chain joins TRBV4-2 and TRBJ2-5; TRBD1 matches 7 bases. Germline-derived CDR1 and CDR2 are LGHNA and YNFKEQ. This CDR3 spans 15 amino acids. The V gene end was trimmed by 1 base and the J gene end by 4 bases; junction bases not matched to a gene: 6. CDR3 coding DNA: TGTGCCAGCAGCCAAGGACAGGGTTTTGGAGAGACCCAGTACTTC. Its translation is CASSQGQGFGETQYF.

Only a few counts were recorded for this clone. The chain links TRBV11-2 to TRBJ2-1; a possible D gene is TRBD1 (5 bases). Germline CDR1 SGHAT, CDR2 FQNNGV. V lost 1 base to trimming and J lost 7 bases, with 11 bases between them. There are 14 residues in the CDR3. The CDR3 spells CASSLAGRANEQFF. CDR3 coding DNA: TGTGCCAGCAGCTTAGCGGGCAGGGCTAATGAGCAGTTCTTC.

The chain has TRBV7-9 and TRBJ2-1, with D uncertain. This CDR3 has 13 amino acids. The germline V and J ends were trimmed by 4 bases and 10 bases, with 14 bases remaining between them. CDR1 SEHNR and CDR2 FQNEAQ come from the germline V gene (reference sequence). The CDR3 reads CASSWSVEEEQFF. The CDR3 nucleotides read TGTGCCAGCAGCTGGTCAGTCGAGGAAGAGCAGTTCTTC. The full variable domain, its missing parts supplied by reference TRBV7-9 and TRBJ2-1, is DTGVSQNPRHKITKRGQNVTFRCDPISEHNRLYWYRQTLGQGPEFLTYFQNEAQLEKSRLLSDRFSAERPKGSFSTLEIQRTEQGDSAMYLCASSWSVEEEQFFGPGTRLTVL.